One sample yielded the 5 T cell receptor beta chains listed below, sequenced in a study of cytomegalovirus exposure and HLA in healthy donors. 60 Vbeta and 13 Jbeta primers were used in PCR. Sequenced by immunoSEQ multiplex PCR; TCRdb stores in-frame clones only, minus some. The sample comprises approximately 150,000 clones, around three quarters of which are singletons, and approximately 2.1% rests with the top ten. The sample was PBMCs. All receptors derive from a middle-aged man in good health and CMV-seronegative.

This chain joins TRBV27 and TRBJ2-2, with D possibly matching TRBD2 (5 bases). The CDR3 runs 16 residues. Germline CDR1 is MNHEY and CDR2 is SMNVEV (reference sequence). V lost 0 bases and J 4 bases, leaving 12 bases between the germline ends. CDR3 amino acids: CASSLSRAVITGELFF. The CDR3 nucleotides read TGTGCCAGCAGTTTATCGAGGGCAGTGATCACCGGGGAGCTGTTTTTT.

The rearrangement links TRBV18 to TRBJ2-7, with D possibly matching TRBD2 (5 bases). The germline V and J ends were trimmed by 6 bases and 7 bases, with 13 bases remaining between them. This CDR3 has 12 amino acids. Germline CDR1 is KGHSH and CDR2 is LQKENI. The CDR3 here is CASSPASGEQYF. CDR3 DNA sequence: TGTGCCAGCTCTCCTGCCTCGGGAGAGCAGTACTTC.

The chain recombines TRBV5-1 with TRBJ2-5; 7 nucleotides align to TRBD1. The CDR3 loop spans 15 amino acids. Germline CDR1 reads SGHRS; CDR2 reads YFSETQ. The V gene end was trimmed by 0 bases and the J gene end by 5 bases; junction bases not matched to a gene: 7. This CDR3 reads CASSLGTGLRETQYF. The CDR3 DNA reads as TGCGCCAGCAGCTTGGGGACAGGTTTAAGGGAGACCCAGTACTTC. Filled out from reference TRBV5-1 and TRBJ2-5, the complete variable domain reads KAGVTQTPRYLIKTRGQQVTLSCSPISGHRSVSWYQQTPGQGLQFLFEYFSETQRNKGNFPGRFSGRQFSNSRSEMNVSTLELGDSALYLCASSLGTGLRETQYFGPGTRLLVL.

This rearrangement joins TRBV5-1 to TRBJ1-1; 8 positions agree with TRBD1. There are 17 residues in the CDR3. The V segment lost 1 base and the J segment 3 bases; nucleotides outside the gene matches: 11. Germline V gene data show CDR1 as SGHRS and CDR2 as YFSETQ. The CDR3 coding sequence is TGCGCCAGCAGCTTGTGGCCAGGGGGCGCCTCGGACACTGAAGCTTTCTTT. It encodes CASSLWPGGASDTEAFF.

The table lists this clone with a few counts. V gene TRBV20-1 combines with J gene TRBJ2-1, with no clear D. CDR1 DFQATT and CDR2 SNEGSKA come from the germline V gene (reference sequence). Trimming pared 5 bases from V and 8 bases from J, leaving 10 bases between. The CDR3 loop spans 11 amino acids. Written as DNA, the CDR3 is TGCAGTGCTCCCCAGTATCATGAGCAGTTCTTC. This gives the protein CSAPQYHEQFF.